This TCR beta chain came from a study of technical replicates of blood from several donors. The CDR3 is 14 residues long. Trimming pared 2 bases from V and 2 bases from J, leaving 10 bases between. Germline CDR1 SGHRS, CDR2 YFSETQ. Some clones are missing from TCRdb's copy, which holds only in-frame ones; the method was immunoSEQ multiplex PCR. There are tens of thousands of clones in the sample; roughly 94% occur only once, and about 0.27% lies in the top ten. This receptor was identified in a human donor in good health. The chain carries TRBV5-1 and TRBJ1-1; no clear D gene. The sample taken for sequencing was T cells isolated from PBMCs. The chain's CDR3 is CASSLEQTNTEAFF. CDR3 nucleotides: TGCGCCAGCAGCTTAGAACAGACCAACACTGAAGCTTTCTTT.